This T cell receptor beta chain was sequenced for a study of blood T cell repertoires in COVID-19. The table came from immunoSEQ multiplex PCR; TCRdb's copy has only in-frame clones and leaves some out. The sample records tens of thousands of clones, around 86% being singletons. This CDR3 comprises 10 residues. Trimming removed 4 bases from V and 6 bases from J; junction bases left unmatched: 0. Looked up from germline, CDR1 is SQVTM and CDR2 is ANQGSEA. The V gene is TRBV29-1, the J gene TRBJ2-7, with 7 bases identical to TRBD2. The sequence came from a human donor with active COVID-19. The donor label of this sample is uncertain. Source material: peripheral blood. CDR3 DNA sequence: TGCAGCGTTGGGGAGGGCGAGCAGTACTTC. It translates to CSVGEGEQYF.